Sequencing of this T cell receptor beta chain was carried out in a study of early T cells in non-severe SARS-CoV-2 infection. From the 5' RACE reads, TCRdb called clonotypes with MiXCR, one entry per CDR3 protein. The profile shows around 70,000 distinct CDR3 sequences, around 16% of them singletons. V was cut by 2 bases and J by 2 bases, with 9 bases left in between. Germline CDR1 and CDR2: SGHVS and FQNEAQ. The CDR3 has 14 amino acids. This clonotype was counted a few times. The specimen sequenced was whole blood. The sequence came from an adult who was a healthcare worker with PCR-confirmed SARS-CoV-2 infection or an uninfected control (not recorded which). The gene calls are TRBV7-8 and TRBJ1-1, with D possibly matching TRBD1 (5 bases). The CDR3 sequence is CASSLQGVNTEAFF. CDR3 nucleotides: TGTGCCAGCAGCTTACAGGGTGTCAACACTGAAGCTTTCTTT.